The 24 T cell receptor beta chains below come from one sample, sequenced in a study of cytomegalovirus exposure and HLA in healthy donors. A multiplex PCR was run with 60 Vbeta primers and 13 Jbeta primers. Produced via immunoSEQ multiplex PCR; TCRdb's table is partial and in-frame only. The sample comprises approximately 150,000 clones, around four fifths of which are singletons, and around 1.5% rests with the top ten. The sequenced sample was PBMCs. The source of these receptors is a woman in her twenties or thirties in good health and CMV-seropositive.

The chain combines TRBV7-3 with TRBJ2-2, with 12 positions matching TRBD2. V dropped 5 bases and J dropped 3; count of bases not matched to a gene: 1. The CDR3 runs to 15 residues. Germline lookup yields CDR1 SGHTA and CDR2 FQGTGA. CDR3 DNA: TGTGCCAGCAGCAGACTAGCGGGAGACACCGGGGAGCTGTTTTTT. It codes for CASSRLAGDTGELFF.

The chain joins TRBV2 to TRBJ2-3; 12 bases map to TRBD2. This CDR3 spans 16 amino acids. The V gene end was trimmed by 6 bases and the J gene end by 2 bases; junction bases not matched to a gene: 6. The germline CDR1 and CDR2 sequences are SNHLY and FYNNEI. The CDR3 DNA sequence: TGTGCCAGCAGCTTTGGGACTAGCGGGCTCACAGATACGCAGTATTTT. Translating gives CASSFGTSGLTDTQYF. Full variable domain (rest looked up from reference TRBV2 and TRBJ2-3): EPEVTQTPSHQVTQMGQEVILRCVPISNHLYFYWYRQILGQKVEFLVSFYNNEISEKSEIFDDQFSVERPDGSNFTLKIRSTKLEDSAMYFCASSFGTSGLTDTQYFGPGTRLTVL.

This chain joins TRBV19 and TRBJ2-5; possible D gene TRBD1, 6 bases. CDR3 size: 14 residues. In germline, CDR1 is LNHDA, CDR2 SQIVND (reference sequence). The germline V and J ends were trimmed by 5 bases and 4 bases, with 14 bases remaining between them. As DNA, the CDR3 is TGTGCCAGTAGTGGGGGTAGCAGGGGAGAGACCCAGTACTTC. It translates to CASSGGSRGETQYF.

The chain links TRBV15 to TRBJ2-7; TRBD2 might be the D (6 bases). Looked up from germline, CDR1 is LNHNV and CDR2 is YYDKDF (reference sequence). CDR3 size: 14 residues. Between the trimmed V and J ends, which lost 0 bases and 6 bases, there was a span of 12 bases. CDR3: CATSRDLLEGEQYF. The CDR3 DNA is TGTGCCACCAGCAGAGACCTACTGGAGGGCGAGCAGTACTTC.

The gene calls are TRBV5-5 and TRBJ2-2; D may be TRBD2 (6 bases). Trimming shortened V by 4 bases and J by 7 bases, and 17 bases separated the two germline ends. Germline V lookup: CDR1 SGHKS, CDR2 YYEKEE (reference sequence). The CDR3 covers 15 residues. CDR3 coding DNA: TGTGCCAGCAGCCGGTCAAAGGGGCGGGACGGGGAGCTGTTTTTT. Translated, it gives CASSRSKGRDGELFF.

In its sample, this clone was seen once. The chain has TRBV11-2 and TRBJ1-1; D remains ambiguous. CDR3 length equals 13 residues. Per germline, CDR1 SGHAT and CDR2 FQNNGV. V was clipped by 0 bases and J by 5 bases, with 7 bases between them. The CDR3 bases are TGTGCCAGCAGCTTAGATCGAGCTACTGAAGCTTTCTTT. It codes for CASSLDRATEAFF.

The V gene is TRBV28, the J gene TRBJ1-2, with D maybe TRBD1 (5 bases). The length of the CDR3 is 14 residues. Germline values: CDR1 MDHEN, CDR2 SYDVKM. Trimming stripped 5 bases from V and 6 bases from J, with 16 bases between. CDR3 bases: TGTGCCAGCAGTAGTCCGGGGGTAGGTAATGGCTACACCTTC. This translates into CASSSPGVGNGYTF.

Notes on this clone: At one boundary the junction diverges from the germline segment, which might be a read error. The chain's CDR3 is CATQLRASATGIF. CDR3 in DNA: TGTGCCACTCAGCTTAGGGCTAGCGCCACGGGGATCTTC. V gene TRBV13 combines with J gene TRBJ2-1; tentative D call: TRBD2 (6 bases). CDR1 is PRHDT and CDR2 is FYEKMQ in the germline V gene (reference sequence). CDR3 length equals 13 residues. The complete variable domain, with remaining parts taken from reference TRBV13 and TRBJ2-1, reads AAGVIQSPRHLIKEKRETATLKCYPIPRHDTVYWYQQGPGQDPQFLISFYEKMQSDKGSIPDRFSAQQFSDYHSELNMSSLELGDSALYFCATQLRASATGIFGPGTRLTVL.

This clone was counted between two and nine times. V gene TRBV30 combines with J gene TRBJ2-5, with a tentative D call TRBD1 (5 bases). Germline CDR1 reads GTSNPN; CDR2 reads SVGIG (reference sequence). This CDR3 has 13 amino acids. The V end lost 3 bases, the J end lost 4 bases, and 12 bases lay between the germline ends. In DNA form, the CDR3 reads TGTGCCTGGAGGACAACAGGAATAGAGACCCAGTACTTC. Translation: CAWRTTGIETQYF. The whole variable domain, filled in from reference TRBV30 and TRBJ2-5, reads SQTIHQWPATLVQPVGSPLSLECTVEGTSNPNLYWYRQAAGRGLQLLFYSVGIGQISSEVPQNLSASRPQDRQFILSSKKLLLSDSGFYLCAWRTTGIETQYFGPGTRLLVL.

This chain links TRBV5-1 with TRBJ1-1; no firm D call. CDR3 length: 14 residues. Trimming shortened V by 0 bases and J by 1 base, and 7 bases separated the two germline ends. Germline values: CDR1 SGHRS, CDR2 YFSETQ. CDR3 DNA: TGCGCCAGCAGCTTGGATTCGGGGAACACTGAAGCTTTCTTT. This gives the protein CASSLDSGNTEAFF.

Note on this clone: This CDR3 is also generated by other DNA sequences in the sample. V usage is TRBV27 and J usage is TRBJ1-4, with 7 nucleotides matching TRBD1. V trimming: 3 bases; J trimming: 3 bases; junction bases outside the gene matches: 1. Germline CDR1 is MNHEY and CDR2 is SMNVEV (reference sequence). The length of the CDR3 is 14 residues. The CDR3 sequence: CASSFGQANEKLFF. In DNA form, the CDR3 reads TGTGCCAGCAGTTTTGGACAGGCTAATGAAAAACTGTTTTTT. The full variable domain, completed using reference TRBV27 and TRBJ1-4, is EAQVTQNPRYLITVTGKKLTVTCSQNMNHEYMSWYRQDPGLGLRQIYYSMNVEVTDKGDVPEGYKVSRKEKRNFPLILESPSPNQTSLYFCASSFGQANEKLFFGSGTQLSVL.

CDR3 residues: CASSLELAADTQYF. The DNA of the CDR3 is TGTGCCAGCAGCCTAGAGTTAGCGGCAGATACGCAGTATTTT. The gene calls are TRBV9 and TRBJ2-3; a weak D match, TRBD2 (6 bases). The CDR3 covers 14 residues. Trimming removed 4 bases from V and 4 bases from J, with 13 bases in between. Germline values: CDR1 SGDLS, CDR2 YYNGEE.

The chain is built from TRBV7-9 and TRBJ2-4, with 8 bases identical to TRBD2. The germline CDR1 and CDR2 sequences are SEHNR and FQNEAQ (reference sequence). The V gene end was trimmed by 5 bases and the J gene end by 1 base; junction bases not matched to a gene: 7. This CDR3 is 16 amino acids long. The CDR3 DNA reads TGTGCCAGCAGCGCGCGGGGGGAAGAGGCCAAAAACATTCAGTACTTC. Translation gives CASSARGEEAKNIQYF.

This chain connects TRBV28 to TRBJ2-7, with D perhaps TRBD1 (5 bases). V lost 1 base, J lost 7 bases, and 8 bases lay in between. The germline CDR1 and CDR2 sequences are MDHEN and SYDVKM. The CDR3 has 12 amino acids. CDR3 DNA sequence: TGTGCCAGCAGTTTATCTACAGGAGAGCAGTACTTC. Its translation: CASSLSTGEQYF.

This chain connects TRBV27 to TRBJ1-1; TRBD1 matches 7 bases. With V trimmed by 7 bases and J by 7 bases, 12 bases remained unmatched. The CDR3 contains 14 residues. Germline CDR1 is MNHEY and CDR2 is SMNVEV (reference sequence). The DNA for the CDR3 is TGTGCCAGCACCGTCAGGGGGGCGGGGATTGAAGCTTTCTTT. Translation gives CASTVRGAGIEAFF.

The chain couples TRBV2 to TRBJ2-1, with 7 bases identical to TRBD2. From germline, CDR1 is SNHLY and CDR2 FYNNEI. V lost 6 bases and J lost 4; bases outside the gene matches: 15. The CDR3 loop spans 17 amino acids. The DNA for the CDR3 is TGTGCCAGCAGGGCTTTGGGGGGGACCGGGGGTTACAATGAGCAGTTCTTC. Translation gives CASRALGGTGGYNEQFF.

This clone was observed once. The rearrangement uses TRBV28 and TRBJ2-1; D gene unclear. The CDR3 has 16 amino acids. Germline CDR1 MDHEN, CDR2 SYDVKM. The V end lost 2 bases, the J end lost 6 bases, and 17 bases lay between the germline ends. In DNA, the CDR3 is TGTGCCAGCAGTTTAAGTTTACCGTTGTCCGGCAATGAGCAGTTCTTC. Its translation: CASSLSLPLSGNEQFF.

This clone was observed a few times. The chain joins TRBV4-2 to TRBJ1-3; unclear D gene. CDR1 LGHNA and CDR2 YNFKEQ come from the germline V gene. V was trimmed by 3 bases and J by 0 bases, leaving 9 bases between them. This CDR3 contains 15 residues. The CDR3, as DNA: TGTGCCAGCAGCCACGGAGAGAGCTCTGGAAACACCATATATTTT. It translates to CASSHGESSGNTIYF.

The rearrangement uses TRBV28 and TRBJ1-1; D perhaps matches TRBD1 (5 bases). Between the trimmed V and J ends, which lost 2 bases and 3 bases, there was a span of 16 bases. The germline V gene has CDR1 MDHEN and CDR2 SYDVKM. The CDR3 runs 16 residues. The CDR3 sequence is CASSLVRGSGDTEAFF. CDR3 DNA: TGTGCCAGCAGTTTAGTTCGGGGGAGTGGGGACACTGAAGCTTTCTTT.

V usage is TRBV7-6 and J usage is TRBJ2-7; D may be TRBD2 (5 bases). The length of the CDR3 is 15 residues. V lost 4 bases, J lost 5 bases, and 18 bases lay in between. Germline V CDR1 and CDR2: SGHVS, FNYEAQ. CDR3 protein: CASSSSGTLAHEQYF. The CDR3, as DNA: TGTGCCAGCAGCTCCTCCGGAACCCTAGCCCACGAGCAGTACTTC.

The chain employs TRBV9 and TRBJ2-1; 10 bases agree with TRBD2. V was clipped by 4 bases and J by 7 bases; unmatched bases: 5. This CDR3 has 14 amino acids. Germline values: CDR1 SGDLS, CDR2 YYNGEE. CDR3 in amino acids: CASSKGLALNEQFF. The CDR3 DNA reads TGTGCCAGCAGCAAGGGACTAGCGCTAAATGAGCAGTTCTTC.

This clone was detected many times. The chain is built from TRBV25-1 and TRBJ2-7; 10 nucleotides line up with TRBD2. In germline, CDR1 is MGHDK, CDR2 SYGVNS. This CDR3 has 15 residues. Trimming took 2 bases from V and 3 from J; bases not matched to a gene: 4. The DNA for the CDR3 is TGTGCCAGCAGTGAAGGACTAGCGGTAAACTACGAGCAGTACTTC. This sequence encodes CASSEGLAVNYEQYF.

CDR3 residues: CAWSPGTGGGQPQHF. CDR3 sequence (DNA): TGTGCCTGGAGTCCCGGGACAGGGGGCGGGCAGCCCCAGCATTTT. The genes are TRBV30 and TRBJ1-5, with TRBD1 matching 12 bases. This CDR3 is 15 amino acids long. V lost 2 bases, J lost 7 bases, and 6 bases stayed unmatched. Germline values: CDR1 GTSNPN, CDR2 SVGIG (reference sequence).

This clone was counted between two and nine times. In DNA form, the CDR3 reads TGTGCCAGCAGTTACGGTGGCAGTCCCTACGAGCAGTACTTC. This gives the protein CASSYGGSPYEQYF. This chain joins TRBV6-5 and TRBJ2-7; D is unresolved. Per the germline V gene, CDR1 is MNHEY and CDR2 is SVGAGI. V lost 2 bases, J lost 2 bases, and 10 bases lay in between. The CDR3 length is 14 residues.